This paragraph covers one TCR beta chain sequence. As originally analysed: Nucleated cell number was recorded as an estimate derived from reference gene primer amplification. TCRdb keeps only in-frame clones here, not all; method: immunoSEQ multiplex PCR. That table is the source of V, J and clone size, and D and trimming were worked out from the DNA. The sample carries roughly 70,000 clones, 82% recorded once. CDR1 SGHAT and CDR2 FQNNGV come from the germline V gene. The V gene end was trimmed by 2 bases and the J gene end by 5 bases; junction bases not matched to a gene: 4. The CDR3 contains 15 residues. The data were taken from a study of blood T cell repertoires in COVID-19. Study in general: Samples representing acute and convalescent COVID-19 were sourced from the United States, Italy and Spain. Sources were T cells, B-cell-depleted T cells, or PBMCs; the material itself was cDNA or gDNA.

This sequence was found in a woman aged 55 to 70 with acute or convalescent COVID-19. The specimen was peripheral blood. The chain couples TRBV11-2 to TRBJ2-7; 12 nucleotides align to TRBD2. In DNA form, the CDR3 reads TGTGCCAGCAGCTTACGACTAGCGGGGGTGCACGAGCAGTACTTC. Translation gives CASSLRLAGVHEQYF.